These 8 T cell receptor beta chains came from one sample sequenced in a study of lymphopenia after photon versus proton radiotherapy. TCRdb keeps only in-frame clones here, not all; method: immunoSEQ multiplex PCR. The sample records 150,000 to 200,000 clones, about nine tenths being singletons. Sequenced material: peripheral blood, taken from a patient treated with photon-based radiotherapy. Receptor source: a man in his fifties or sixties with gastric cancer.

This rearrangement joins TRBV5-6 to TRBJ2-3, with D hard to call. The CDR3 is made up of 16 amino acids. V lost 0 bases and J lost 1, with 12 bases in between. Looked up from germline, CDR1 is SGHDT and CDR2 is YYEEEE. The CDR3 DNA reads TGTGCCAGCAGCTTGGCGCTAGTCAAGGGCACAGATACGCAGTATTTT. Translated: CASSLALVKGTDTQYF.

The chain joins TRBV4-1 to TRBJ2-1, with D possibly TRBD2 on 5 matching bases. V was trimmed by 2 bases and J by 3 bases, leaving 11 bases between them. The CDR3 totals 15 residues. The germline V gene encodes CDR1 MGHRA and CDR2 YSYEKL. This CDR3 reads CASSQKLGRYNEQFF. The CDR3 nucleotides read TGCGCCAGCAGCCAAAAACTAGGTCGCTACAATGAGCAGTTCTTC.

CDR3 bases: TGTGCCAGCAGCCGTGACAGGAACACTGAAGCTTTCTTT. Translated, it gives CASSRDRNTEAFF. The chain is built from TRBV7-2 and TRBJ1-1, with a possible D match to TRBD1 (5 bases). Germline V CDR1 and CDR2: SGHTA, FQGNSA. The V and J ends lost 5 bases and 1 base respectively, with 8 bases between them. The CDR3 spans 13 residues.

V and J are TRBV5-1 and TRBJ2-7; 11 positions match TRBD1. There are 15 residues in the CDR3. Germline CDR1 reads SGHRS; CDR2 reads YFSETQ. The trim removed 4 bases at V and 5 bases at J, leaving 8 bases unmatched. CDR3 in amino acids: CASSPQGQGGHEQYF. CDR3 in DNA: TGCGCCAGCAGCCCCCAGGGACAGGGGGGCCACGAGCAGTACTTC.

J is TRBJ1-1 and V is TRBV5-4; possible D gene TRBD1, 5 bases. V lost 3 bases, J lost 6 bases, and 15 bases lay in between. This CDR3 has 14 residues. Germline assignment: CDR1 SGHNT and CDR2 YYREEE (reference sequence). This CDR3 is CASSWAALGAEAFF. Here the CDR3 DNA reads TGTGCCAGCAGCTGGGCAGCCTTAGGGGCTGAAGCTTTCTTT.

The V gene is TRBV5-1, the J gene TRBJ1-2; 8 bases line up with TRBD1. CDR1 and CDR2 from the germline V gene are SGHRS and YFSETQ. The V gene end was trimmed by 0 bases and the J gene end by 8 bases; junction bases not matched to a gene: 9. CDR3 length: 15 amino acids. The CDR3 nucleotides read TGCGCCAGCAGCTTGGATGCCGGACAGGGACGAGGCTACACCTTC. The encoded protein is CASSLDAGQGRGYTF.

The chain employs TRBV19 and TRBJ1-5, with D tentatively TRBD1 (6 bases). The V end lost 7 bases, the J end lost 2 bases, and 15 bases lay between the germline ends. The CDR3 extends over 15 amino acids. In germline, CDR1 is LNHDA, CDR2 SQIVND (reference sequence). The CDR3 region has the DNA TGTGCCAGTACCCTAGGGGGATGGGGCAATCAGCCCCAGCATTTT. The encoded protein is CASTLGGWGNQPQHF.

J is TRBJ2-2 and V is TRBV6-5; 8 bases are shared with TRBD2. V trimming: 3 bases; J trimming: 5 bases; junction bases outside the gene matches: 8. Germline V gene sequence: CDR1 MNHEY, CDR2 SVGAGI. This CDR3 is 16 amino acids long. CDR3 nucleotides: TGTGCCAGCAGTTATAAACGAGGCGGGAGGACCGGGGAGCTGTTTTTT. As protein: CASSYKRGGRTGELFF.